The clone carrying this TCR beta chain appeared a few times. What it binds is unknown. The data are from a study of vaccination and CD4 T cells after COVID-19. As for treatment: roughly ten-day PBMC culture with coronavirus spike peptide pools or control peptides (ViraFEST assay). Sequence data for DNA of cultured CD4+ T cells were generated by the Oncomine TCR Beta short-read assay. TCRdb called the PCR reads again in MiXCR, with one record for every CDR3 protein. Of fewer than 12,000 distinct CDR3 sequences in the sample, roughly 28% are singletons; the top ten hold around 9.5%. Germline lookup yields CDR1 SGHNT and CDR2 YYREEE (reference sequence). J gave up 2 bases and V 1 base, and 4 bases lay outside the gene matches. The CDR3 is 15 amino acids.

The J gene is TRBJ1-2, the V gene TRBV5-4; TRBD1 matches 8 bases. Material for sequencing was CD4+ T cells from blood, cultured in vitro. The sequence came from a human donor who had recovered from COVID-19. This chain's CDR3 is CASSLRTGPNYGYTF. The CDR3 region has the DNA TGTGCCAGCAGCTTGAGGACAGGGCCCAACTATGGCTACACCTTC.